The clone carrying this TCR beta chain was counted between two and nine times. These data originate in a study of T-cell reconstitution after alpha-beta-depleted transplantation in children. Unique molecular identifiers were incorporated during preparation of the TCRbeta library. MiXCR, applied by TCRdb to the PCR reads, yields one record per CDR3 protein. Found here are a few hundred thousand distinct CDR3 sequences, approximately 10% of them singletons; the top ten hold roughly 5.1%. The CDR3 runs 16 residues. The V end was cut by 5 bases, the J end by 2 bases, with 18 bases between. Germline assignment: CDR1 SGHRS and CDR2 YFSETQ.

The starting material was PBMCs from the stem cell graft donor, obtained from the stem cell graft. The clonotype originates from a human donor who donated a stem cell graft to a child with acute myeloid leukemia. This rearrangement joins TRBV5-1 to TRBJ2-3; no clear D gene. The CDR3 reads CASSRPAATDTDTQYF. In DNA form, the CDR3 reads TGCGCCAGCAGTCGCCCGGCGGCTACGGACACAGATACGCAGTATTTT.